This T cell receptor beta chain was observed in a study of cytomegalovirus exposure and HLA in healthy donors. CDR1 and CDR2 from the germline V gene are SGDLS and YYNGEE. Trimming stripped 4 bases from V and 0 bases from J, with 5 bases between. This CDR3 spans 13 amino acids. On this clone: The antigen remains undetermined.

Findings and limits, study-wide: A later analysis linked some 18,000 TCR beta sequences to HLA alleles at 0.05 false discovery rate.

The study ran its PCR with 60 Vbeta and 13 Jbeta primers. Clones were sequenced by immunoSEQ multiplex PCR, and TCRdb holds only the in-frame ones, with some missing. The sample holds around 76,000 clones. What was sequenced was PBMCs. V gene TRBV9 combines with J gene TRBJ2-1; D gene ambiguous. The receptor was isolated from a woman aged 55-75 years in good health and CMV-seronegative. CDR3 DNA sequence: TGTGCCAGCAGCCCGAGCTCCTACAATGAGCAGTTCTTC. Translated, it gives CASSPSSYNEQFF.